This TCR beta chain was sequenced during a study of CD8 T cells in ankylosing spondylitis. Overall study findings and caveats: A motif of eight or nine highly homologous TCR beta variants was seen as apparently characteristic of ankylosing spondylitis blood.

This clonotype was seen only a few times. Its antigen remains unknown. Making the TCR beta libraries involved quantitative 5'-RACE with molecular barcodes. TCRdb reprocessed the 5' RACE reads via MiXCR and lists one record per CDR3 protein. The sample lists 200,000 to 250,000 distinct CDR3 sequences, about 7.3% occurring once. The CDR3 runs to 17 residues. V lost 8 bases and J 3 bases, leaving 25 bases between the germline ends. Germline CDR1 and CDR2: SNHLY and FYNNEI. The sample was blood, either unsorted or a sorted T cell fraction (not recorded which). The sequence was collected from a male donor with ankylosing spondylitis. This chain links TRBV2 with TRBJ2-5, with D tentatively TRBD1 (6 bases). The CDR3 loop reads CASGEPERGTDKETQYF. The CDR3 DNA follows: TGTGCCAGCGGGGAGCCGGAAAGGGGGACGGATAAAGAGACCCAGTACTTC.